The present entry profiles one T cell receptor beta chain with its context. Antigen: not known. Donors had limited-stage small-cell lung cancer, resected between about 2008 and 2020. All donors had upfront surgery without preoperative chemotherapy, radiotherapy or any immunotherapy. Three regions per formalin-fixed paraffin-embedded tumor block were collected using a grid approach. The sample is drawn from a study of T cells and copy number aberrations in small-cell lung cancer. Findings and limits, study-wide: A small sample size limited this study; results need validation.

The germline V gene encodes CDR1 LNHDA and CDR2 SQIVND (reference sequence). There are 13 residues in the CDR3. V gave up 0 bases and J gave up 2 bases, with 2 bases separating them. Assay used: immunoSEQ multiplex PCR; TCRdb lists only in-frame clones, some missing. Of thousands of clones detected, 60% to 80% appear once; the ten largest clones hold around 8.8%. The chain joins TRBV19 to TRBJ2-1; D not resolved. The sequencing sample was made of tumor tissue. The receptor was derived from a man aged 45-65 years with small cell lung cancer. The CDR3, as DNA: TGTGCCAGTAGTATAGAAGCCTACAATGAGCAGTTCTTC. Translating gives CASSIEAYNEQFF. The entire variable domain, with the rest obtained from reference TRBV19 and TRBJ2-1, is as follows: DGGITQSPKYLFRKEGQNVTLSCEQNLNHDAMYWYRQDPGQGLRLIYYSQIVNDFQKGDIAEGYSVSREKKESFPLTVTSAQKNPTAFYLCASSIEAYNEQFFGPGTRLTVL.